This T cell receptor beta chain derives from a study of shared clonotypes between healthy human individuals. Overall study results and limits: When naive CD4 clonotypes were compared across a few donors, approximately 5% were shared.

For each subset, genomic DNA was distributed in equal portions over several immunoSEQ plates. Produced via immunoSEQ multiplex PCR; TCRdb's table is partial and in-frame only. The sample lists more than 2 million clones, just under 95% occurring once. As to this clone: Its matching antigen is unknown.

Germline lookup yields CDR1 LGHNA and CDR2 YNFKEQ. With 1 base clipped from V and 9 bases from J, the junction kept 6 bases outside the gene matches. This CDR3 has 15 residues. As defined, naive CD8 cells were CD45RO-negative and positively selected for CCR7, with terminally differentiated effector memory CD45RA+ cells excluded. Sequenced material: naive CD8+ T cells sorted from blood. The rearrangement uses TRBV4-2 and TRBJ2-1, with 10 bases fitting TRBD2. This clonotype originated in a man aged 18-30 years in good health. The CDR3 reads CASSQGAGGPVEQFF. The CDR3 nucleotides read TGTGCCAGCAGCCAAGGAGCGGGGGGGCCCGTTGAGCAGTTCTTC.